The sample holds a few counts of the clone carrying this T cell receptor beta chain. The source of the sample is a study of blood T cell repertoires in COVID-19. As for the study in general: Donors in the United States, Italy and Spain gave samples during acute or convalescent COVID-19. The analysed material was cDNA or gDNA that came from T cells, B-cell-depleted T cells, or PBMCs.

Per the original methods: The assay estimated nucleated cells by amplifying reference gene primers. Clones were read by immunoSEQ multiplex PCR, and TCRdb kept only the in-frame ones, dropping some. The DNA gave D and trimming, while V, J and clone size come from that table. The data show fewer than 300,000 clones, around 78% seen once. V gave up 1 base and J gave up 4 bases, with 13 bases separating them. Germline CDR1 and CDR2: LGHDT and YNNKEL (reference sequence). This CDR3 is built from 15 residues. The sample was peripheral blood. The TCR originated in a woman between 65 and 79 years old with active or convalescent COVID-19. The J gene is TRBJ1-1, the V gene TRBV3-1 (or the pseudogene TRBV3-2), with D perhaps TRBD1 (5 bases). In nucleotides, the CDR3 is TGTGCCAGCAGCCAAGGACTCAGGGTTGGCACTGAAGCTTTCTTT. This sequence encodes CASSQGLRVGTEAFF.